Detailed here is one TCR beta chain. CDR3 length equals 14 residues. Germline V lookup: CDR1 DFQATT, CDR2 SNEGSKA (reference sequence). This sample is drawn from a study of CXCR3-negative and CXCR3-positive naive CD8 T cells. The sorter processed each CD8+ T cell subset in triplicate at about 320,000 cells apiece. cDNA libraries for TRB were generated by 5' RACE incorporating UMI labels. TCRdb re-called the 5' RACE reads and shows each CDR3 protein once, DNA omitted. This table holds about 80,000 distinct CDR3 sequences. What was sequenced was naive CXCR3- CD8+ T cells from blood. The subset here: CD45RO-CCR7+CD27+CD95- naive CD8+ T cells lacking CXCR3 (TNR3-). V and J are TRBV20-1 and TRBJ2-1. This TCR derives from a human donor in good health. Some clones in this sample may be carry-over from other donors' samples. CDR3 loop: CSAGLPTSYNGQFF.